The 14 T cell receptor beta chains below were found in one sample sequenced in a study of a mutant IDH1 vaccine in newly diagnosed glioma. Their antigen targets remain unknown. Time point reported: week 11, during vaccination. The content of each vaccine dose was 300 ug of mutant IDH1 20-mer peptide, and topical imiquimod accompanied it. Clones were sequenced by immunoSEQ multiplex PCR, and TCRdb holds only the in-frame ones, with some missing. The repertoire holds around 60,000 clones, with 84% as singletons. This specimen was PBMCs, taken from a glioma patient whose treatment included an IDH1 peptide vaccine. The source of these receptors is a woman aged 50 to 60 with glioma.

This rearrangement joins TRBV25-1 to TRBJ2-7; no clear D. This CDR3 comprises 12 residues. Germline V CDR1 and CDR2: MGHDK, SYGVNS. Trimming pared 3 bases from V and 6 bases from J, leaving 9 bases between. The CDR3 is CASSDPIGEQYF. Written as DNA, the CDR3 is TGTGCCAGCAGTGACCCTATCGGCGAGCAGTACTTC.

The CDR3 bases are TGCGCCAGCAGCCAAGAGCCCAGGGGTGTAGCTCAGCCCCAGCATTTT. It is translated as CASSQEPRGVAQPQHF. V is TRBV4-1 and J is TRBJ1-5; tentative D call: TRBD1 (6 bases). The V gene's germline CDR1 is MGHRA and CDR2 YSYEKL. The CDR3 sequence is 16 residues long. Trimming left V 0 bases short and J 6 bases short, with 15 bases between.

The chain has TRBV19 and TRBJ2-4, with D maybe TRBD2 (6 bases). V lost 4 bases and J 6 bases, leaving 16 bases between the germline ends. The V gene's germline CDR1 is LNHDA and CDR2 SQIVND (reference sequence). This CDR3 comprises 15 residues. CDR3 loop: CASSKTGTVVNIQYF. Written as DNA, the CDR3 is TGTGCCAGTAGTAAGACCGGGACTGTCGTAAACATTCAGTACTTC.

The rearrangement joins TRBV6-5 to TRBJ1-5, with 9 bases matching TRBD1. CDR3 length: 15 amino acids. Trimming took 6 bases from V and 1 from J; bases not matched to a gene: 4. Germline V lookup: CDR1 MNHEY, CDR2 SVGAGI. CDR3 region: CASSPGQGSNQPQHF. CDR3 coding DNA: TGTGCCAGCAGCCCGGGACAGGGAAGCAATCAGCCCCAGCATTTT.

This rearrangement joins TRBV2 to TRBJ1-2, with D possibly matching TRBD1 (5 bases). Germline CDR1 SNHLY, CDR2 FYNNEI. This CDR3 is built from 13 residues. The V and J ends lost 3 bases and 6 bases respectively, with 11 bases between them. The CDR3 bases are TGTGCCAGCAGTGACAGGGCGGCGAATGGCTACACCTTC. The encoded protein is CASSDRAANGYTF.

The V and J genes are TRBV7-9 and TRBJ2-1; TRBD2 aligns across 10 bases. V lost 5 bases and J lost 6; bases outside the gene matches: 10. The germline CDR1 and CDR2 sequences are SEHNR and FQNEAQ (reference sequence). This CDR3 is 16 amino acids long. In nucleotides, the CDR3 is TGTGCCAGCAGCCTGAGAAGCGGGGGGGCTTCCAATGAGCAGTTCTTC. Translated: CASSLRSGGASNEQFF.

This clone has only a few counts. The chain links TRBV6-1 to TRBJ2-1; the D gene is possibly TRBD2 (5 bases). The V and J ends lost 1 base and 6 bases respectively, with 7 bases between them. The CDR3 sequence is 13 residues long. Germline CDR1 is MNHNS and CDR2 is SASEGT. The CDR3 is CASSEVLANEQFF. CDR3 DNA: TGTGCCAGCAGTGAAGTCCTAGCCAATGAGCAGTTCTTC.

The chain combines TRBV4-1 with TRBJ2-2; possible D gene TRBD2, 5 bases. The CDR3 has 18 residues. Germline V gene data show CDR1 as MGHRA and CDR2 as YSYEKL. The V end lost 1 base, the J end lost 2 bases, and 17 bases lay between the germline ends. CDR3 in DNA: TGCGCCAGCAGCCAAGGGGCGGATCGGGGATTTAACACCGGGGAGCTGTTTTTT. Translated: CASSQGADRGFNTGELFF.

The CDR3 DNA reads TGTGCCAGCAGTTCACAGCTTCAAAACACTGAAGCTTTCTTT. This translates into CASSSQLQNTEAFF. This chain connects TRBV27 to TRBJ1-1; D not certain. V was shortened by 4 bases and J by 2 bases, with 11 bases between the two germline ends. Looked up from germline, CDR1 is MNHEY and CDR2 is SMNVEV (reference sequence). CDR3 length equals 14 residues.

The chain combines TRBV6-5 with TRBJ1-1; tentatively, D is TRBD1 (6 bases). CDR3 size: 15 residues. Per germline, CDR1 MNHEY and CDR2 SVGAGI. V lost 9 bases and J lost 6, with 23 bases in between. The CDR3 sequence is CASGGQHLGGSEAFF. In nucleotides, the CDR3 is TGTGCCAGTGGGGGGCAGCACCTTGGGGGGTCTGAAGCTTTCTTT.

This rearrangement joins TRBV5-1 to TRBJ1-2, with TRBD1 matching over 10 bases. The V segment lost 5 bases and the J segment 2 bases; nucleotides outside the gene matches: 0. The CDR3 runs to 13 residues. Germline V gives CDR1 SGHRS, CDR2 YFSETQ. The CDR3 sequence: CASRTGGNYGYTF. CDR3 coding DNA: TGCGCCAGCAGGACAGGGGGCAACTATGGCTACACCTTC.

In its sample, this clone was seen once. The chain recombines TRBV11-2 with TRBJ1-5; D unresolved. V was clipped by 5 bases and J by 3 bases, with 11 bases between them. The CDR3 sequence is 14 residues long. Germline lookup yields CDR1 SGHAT and CDR2 FQNNGV. The CDR3 loop is CASSLDGNNQPQHF. Written as DNA, the CDR3 is TGTGCCAGCAGCCTTGACGGAAACAATCAGCCCCAGCATTTT.

V and J are TRBV7-2 and TRBJ1-1, with D unclear. The CDR3 is made up of 13 amino acids. Germline CDR1 reads SGHTA; CDR2 reads FQGNSA. V lost 5 bases to trimming and J lost 7 bases, with 14 bases between them. This CDR3 reads CASSKKTVDEAFF. For the CDR3, the DNA is TGTGCCAGCAGCAAAAAAACCGTTGATGAAGCTTTCTTT.

V and J are TRBV6-5 and TRBJ1-5; D is ambiguous. Germline lookup yields CDR1 MNHEY and CDR2 SVGAGI. The CDR3 totals 13 residues. V was trimmed by 5 bases and J by 7 bases, leaving 12 bases between them. CDR3 amino acids: CASSGRSGQPQHF. As DNA, the CDR3 is TGTGCCAGCAGTGGACGGTCAGGACAGCCCCAGCATTTT.